These 30 T cell receptor beta chains originate from one sample sequenced in a study of blood T cell repertoires in COVID-19. Using immunoSEQ multiplex PCR, the repertoire was profiled, and TCRdb retains in-frame clones only, with some absent. The repertoire holds a few hundred thousand clones, with roughly nine tenths as singletons. Source material: PBMCs or T cells enriched from blood (not recorded which). All receptors come from a woman aged 30 to 39 who had recovered from COVID-19.

The V gene is TRBV4-1, the J gene TRBJ2-7; D perhaps matches TRBD2 (6 bases). The germline V gene encodes CDR1 MGHRA and CDR2 YSYEKL. The CDR3 has 18 residues. Trimming cost V 1 base and J 3 bases, with 22 bases left between them. The CDR3 protein is CASSQGLSGLQRGYEQYF. CDR3 nucleotide sequence: TGCGCCAGCAGCCAAGGACTAAGCGGGCTACAGAGGGGCTACGAGCAGTACTTC.

The gene calls are TRBV7-9 and TRBJ2-7; TRBD2 matches 14 bases. The CDR3 totals 15 residues. CDR1 SEHNR and CDR2 FQNEAQ come from the germline V gene (reference sequence). J lost 6 bases, V lost 1 base, and 2 bases had no gene match. The CDR3: CASSLGGLAGGEQYF. The CDR3 nucleotides are TGTGCCAGCAGCTTAGGTGGACTAGCGGGGGGCGAGCAGTACTTC.

This chain uses TRBV19 with TRBJ2-7, with D maybe TRBD1 (6 bases). CDR1 LNHDA and CDR2 SQIVND come from the germline V gene (reference sequence). The V and J ends lost 4 bases and 3 bases respectively, with 16 bases between them. This CDR3 comprises 15 residues. CDR3 region: CASSRFTGMDYEQYF. CDR3 coding DNA: TGTGCCAGTAGTAGATTCACAGGGATGGACTACGAGCAGTACTTC.

V gene TRBV6-5 combines with J gene TRBJ2-3; a weak D match, TRBD2 (5 bases). The CDR3 runs to 13 residues. V lost 6 bases and J lost 6, with 13 bases in between. CDR1 and CDR2 from the germline V gene are MNHEY and SVGAGI. The CDR3 DNA reads TGTGCCAGCAGCCCCTCACTAGGGGATACGCAGTATTTT. It is translated as CASSPSLGDTQYF.

The chain has TRBV10-3 and TRBJ1-4, with unresolved D. Germline V gene data show CDR1 as ENHRY and CDR2 as SYGVKD. This CDR3 spans 16 amino acids. Deletions cut 0 bases from V and 7 bases from J, with 15 bases between. The CDR3 sequence: CAISESTLQAAEKLFF. CDR3 nucleotides: TGTGCCATCAGTGAGTCGACCCTCCAGGCCGCTGAAAAACTGTTTTTT.

This clone turned up a few times. This chain connects TRBV5-4 to TRBJ2-2; possible D gene TRBD2, 6 bases. Trimming shortened V by 4 bases and J by 6 bases, and 19 bases separated the two germline ends. Germline CDR1 SGHNT, CDR2 YYREEE (reference sequence). The CDR3 length is 16 residues. CDR3 protein: CASSPGGGSRSGELFF. The CDR3 DNA reads as TGTGCCAGCAGCCCCGGGGGTGGTAGCCGTTCCGGGGAGCTGTTTTTT.

The chain carries TRBV6-5 and TRBJ2-3; 9 nucleotides match TRBD1. Per germline, CDR1 MNHEY and CDR2 SVGAGI. The CDR3 spans 15 residues. The junction had 6 bases not matched to a gene; V was cut back by 5 bases and J by 3 bases. The CDR3 loop is CASSTRQGGTDTQYF. As DNA, the CDR3 is TGTGCCAGCAGTACCCGACAGGGGGGGACAGATACGCAGTATTTT.

The chain joins TRBV5-1 to TRBJ2-7; weak D call: TRBD2 (5 bases). CDR1 is SGHRS, CDR2 YFSETQ, per germline. The CDR3 totals 14 residues. The V and J ends lost 2 bases and 3 bases respectively, with 12 bases between them. The CDR3 loop is CASSLSGDYYEQYF. For the CDR3, the DNA is TGCGCCAGCAGCTTAAGCGGCGATTACTACGAGCAGTACTTC.

V and J are TRBV19 and TRBJ2-7, with 9 bases that match TRBD2. The CDR3 length is 16 residues. Looked up from germline, CDR1 is LNHDA and CDR2 is SQIVND (reference sequence). J was trimmed by 1 base and V by 3 bases; bases with no gene match: 7. In nucleotides, the CDR3 is TGTGCCAGTAGTATCGAAGGGACTAGCCGGTCCTACGAGCAGTACTTC. This gives the protein CASSIEGTSRSYEQYF.

This clone was picked up one time. CDR3: CASSDWDRGNEKLFF. CDR3 coding DNA: TGTGCCAGCAGTGATTGGGACAGGGGCAATGAAAAACTGTTTTTT. The chain has TRBV6-1 and TRBJ1-4; 10 bases line up with TRBD1. Trimming removed 3 bases from V and 5 bases from J; junction bases left unmatched: 3. This CDR3 has 15 residues. Per the germline V gene, CDR1 is MNHNS and CDR2 is SASEGT.

V usage is TRBV15 and J usage is TRBJ1-1; TRBD1 agrees at 9 bases. The CDR3 runs to 16 residues. The J segment lost 2 bases and the V segment lost 0 bases, leaving 4 bases of the junction unmatched. Germline loops: CDR1 LNHNV, CDR2 YYDKDF (reference sequence). The CDR3 loop is CATSRDWDRDNTEAFF. CDR3 nucleotide sequence: TGTGCCACCAGCAGAGATTGGGACAGGGATAACACTGAAGCTTTCTTT.

This chain joins TRBV15 and TRBJ1-2, with D tentatively TRBD1 (6 bases). The germline V gene encodes CDR1 LNHNV and CDR2 YYDKDF (reference sequence). The length of the CDR3 is 15 residues. The ends were cut back, 0 bases at V and 5 bases at J, with 13 bases in the middle. The CDR3 spells CATSREQGAGYGYTF. CDR3 sequence (DNA): TGTGCCACCAGCAGAGAACAGGGCGCTGGATATGGCTACACCTTC. Supplemented by reference TRBV15 and TRBJ1-2, the full variable domain reads DAMVIQNPRYQVTQFGKPVTLSCSQTLNHNVMYWYQQKSSQAPKLLFHYYDKDFNNEADTPDNFQSRRPNTSFCFLDIRSPGLGDTAMYLCATSREQGAGYGYTFGSGTRLTVV.

The J gene is TRBJ1-5, the V gene TRBV5-6, with D perhaps matching TRBD1 (5 bases). This CDR3 is 16 amino acids long. V lost 3 bases and J lost 0, with 13 bases in between. The germline gives CDR1 SGHDT, CDR2 YYEEEE. In nucleotides, the CDR3 is TGTGCCAGCAGCTCCCAGACAGCCTATAGCAATCAGCCCCAGCATTTT. Translated: CASSSQTAYSNQPQHF.

The J gene is TRBJ2-1, the V gene TRBV18; D not resolved. Trimming took 3 bases from V and 8 from J, leaving 11 bases between them. There are 13 residues in the CDR3. Germline V gives CDR1 KGHSH, CDR2 LQKENI. CDR3 nucleotides: TGTGCCAGCTCACCCTCCTTGAGTGATGAGCAGTTCTTC. Protein sequence: CASSPSLSDEQFF.

This rearrangement joins TRBV4-2 to TRBJ1-5; 7 nucleotides agree with TRBD1. V shed 1 base, J shed 5 bases, and the junction held 5 bases outside the gene matches. Germline loops: CDR1 LGHNA, CDR2 YNFKEQ. CDR3 length: 15 residues. This CDR3 is CASSQAQGSDQPQHF. The CDR3 bases are TGTGCCAGCAGCCAAGCACAGGGGTCGGATCAGCCCCAGCATTTT.

This chain joins TRBV19 and TRBJ1-6; no firm D call. The germline V gene has CDR1 LNHDA and CDR2 SQIVND (reference sequence). The length of the CDR3 is 17 residues. Trimming stripped 5 bases from V and 0 bases from J, with 14 bases between. CDR3 in amino acids: CASSGTTTSSYNSPLHF. In nucleotides, the CDR3 is TGTGCCAGTAGTGGAACGACAACAAGCTCCTATAATTCACCCCTCCACTTT.

This clone was observed a few times. This sequence joins TRBV5-1 and TRBJ2-5; 8 nucleotides match TRBD2. The CDR3 loop spans 13 amino acids. Germline loops: CDR1 SGHRS, CDR2 YFSETQ. V lost 5 bases and J lost 5; bases outside the gene matches: 5. The CDR3, as DNA: TGCGCCAGCAGTGGTAGCGGGGCGGAGACCCAGTACTTC. This codes for CASSGSGAETQYF.

The V call is TRBV5-1, the J call TRBJ2-7; 14 nucleotides align to TRBD2. Germline V gene sequence: CDR1 SGHRS, CDR2 YFSETQ. The trim removed 3 bases at V and 2 bases at J, leaving 4 bases unmatched. There are 16 residues in the CDR3. The CDR3 DNA follows: TGCGCCAGCAGCTCAGGACTAGCGGGAGGCCCCTACGAGCAGTACTTC. Amino acids: CASSSGLAGGPYEQYF.

The chain has TRBV7-9 and TRBJ1-2; D possibly corresponds to TRBD1 (6 bases). CDR1 and CDR2 (germline): SEHNR, FQNEAQ (reference sequence). Trimming cost V 4 bases and J 6 bases, with 18 bases left between them. The CDR3 extends over 15 amino acids. The CDR3 loop is CASSSVAGGPHGYTF. CDR3 bases: TGTGCCAGCAGCTCGGTGGCGGGGGGCCCCCATGGCTACACCTTC.

The gene calls are TRBV25-1 and TRBJ1-4; D is unresolved. Germline V gene lookup returns CDR1 MGHDK and CDR2 SYGVNS. The CDR3 covers 12 residues. The V end lost 6 bases, the J end lost 5 bases, and 7 bases lay between the germline ends. This CDR3 is CASRIENEKLFF. The CDR3 bases are TGTGCCAGCAGGATAGAAAATGAAAAACTGTTTTTT.

This clone was detected once. This chain joins TRBV4-1 and TRBJ1-1; TRBD1 is a possible D gene (5 bases). Germline values: CDR1 MGHRA, CDR2 YSYEKL. The length of the CDR3 is 15 residues. V was pared by 4 bases and J by 1 base, with 13 bases between. The CDR3 DNA reads TGCGCCAGCAGCCTAGCGGGACCAACGAACACTGAAGCTTTCTTT. Translated: CASSLAGPTNTEAFF.

The chain has TRBV15 and TRBJ1-5, with 8 bases lining up with TRBD1. Germline V lookup: CDR1 LNHNV, CDR2 YYDKDF (reference sequence). CDR3 length: 15 amino acids. J gave up 5 bases and V 5 bases, and 8 bases lay outside the gene matches. CDR3 residues: CATSATRGPDQPQHF. The CDR3 nucleotides are TGTGCCACCAGCGCAACCAGGGGGCCCGATCAGCCCCAGCATTTT.

V is TRBV29-1 and J is TRBJ2-5, with TRBD1 matching over 7 bases. Germline CDR1 reads SQVTM; CDR2 reads ANQGSEA. V trimming: 2 bases; J trimming: 2 bases; junction bases outside the gene matches: 11. The CDR3 covers 16 residues. CDR3 residues: CSVESGTEILQETQYF. As DNA, the CDR3 is TGCAGCGTTGAATCCGGGACAGAAATACTACAAGAGACCCAGTACTTC.

The rearrangement links TRBV30 to TRBJ1-5; no reliable D call. CDR3 size: 15 residues. V was trimmed by 0 bases and J by 7 bases, leaving 16 bases between them. Germline V gene data show CDR1 as GTSNPN and CDR2 as SVGIG (reference sequence). CDR3 region: CAWSVLGAGKQPQHF. The CDR3 DNA is TGTGCCTGGAGTGTATTGGGAGCGGGGAAACAGCCCCAGCATTTT.

This sequence joins TRBV19 and TRBJ1-1; D not certain. The germline V gene encodes CDR1 LNHDA and CDR2 SQIVND (reference sequence). The V end was cut by 3 bases, the J end by 1 base, with 6 bases between. This CDR3 spans 13 amino acids. CDR3 sequence (DNA): TGTGCCAGTAGTATCGCGAGGAACACTGAAGCTTTCTTT. It translates to CASSIARNTEAFF. Complete variable domain (other parts from reference TRBV19 and TRBJ1-1): DGGITQSPKYLFRKEGQNVTLSCEQNLNHDAMYWYRQDPGQGLRLIYYSQIVNDFQKGDIAEGYSVSREKKESFPLTVTSAQKNPTAFYLCASSIARNTEAFFGQGTRLTVV.

This clone was seen a handful of times. The genes are TRBV7-9 and TRBJ2-7, with unresolved D. This CDR3 comprises 12 residues. Germline values: CDR1 SEHNR, CDR2 FQNEAQ (reference sequence). V shed 5 bases and J shed 0 bases, with 5 bases lying between them. As DNA, the CDR3 is TGTGCCAGCAGCGCGAGCTCCTACGAGCAGTACTTC. Residues: CASSASSYEQYF.

The chain links TRBV28 to TRBJ2-1; D is uncertain. CDR1 is MDHEN, CDR2 SYDVKM, per germline. The CDR3 runs 13 residues. V lost 5 bases and J lost 9, with 14 bases in between. The CDR3 spells CASSPVWRGEQFF. The CDR3 DNA is TGTGCCAGCAGTCCTGTTTGGAGAGGTGAGCAGTTCTTC.

This clone was detected only a few times. As DNA, the CDR3 is TGTGCCAGCTCACCAGGACAGGGTGGGCGCTACGAGCAGTACTTC. Translating gives CASSPGQGGRYEQYF. The chain is built from TRBV18 and TRBJ2-7; 8 bases agree with TRBD1. CDR3 length: 15 residues. The germline V gene has CDR1 KGHSH and CDR2 LQKENI. V trimming: 2 bases; J trimming: 3 bases; junction bases outside the gene matches: 6.

This chain joins TRBV5-1 and TRBJ1-1, with D unclear. The germline V gene has CDR1 SGHRS and CDR2 YFSETQ. The CDR3 has 15 residues. The V end lost 0 bases, the J end lost 1 base, and 10 bases lay between the germline ends. The CDR3 region has the DNA TGCGCCAGCAGCTTGGATACGAGAGAGAACACTGAAGCTTTCTTT. Translated: CASSLDTRENTEAFF.

The rearrangement links TRBV19 to TRBJ2-1; a weak D match, TRBD1 (5 bases). V was trimmed by 3 bases and J by 8 bases, leaving 11 bases between them. Looked up from germline, CDR1 is LNHDA and CDR2 is SQIVND (reference sequence). The CDR3 sequence is 13 residues long. CDR3 loop: CASSIAFRDEQFF. In nucleotides, the CDR3 is TGTGCCAGTAGTATCGCCTTCAGGGATGAGCAGTTCTTC. Supplemented by reference TRBV19 and TRBJ2-1, the full variable domain reads DGGITQSPKYLFRKEGQNVTLSCEQNLNHDAMYWYRQDPGQGLRLIYYSQIVNDFQKGDIAEGYSVSREKKESFPLTVTSAQKNPTAFYLCASSIAFRDEQFFGPGTRLTVL.